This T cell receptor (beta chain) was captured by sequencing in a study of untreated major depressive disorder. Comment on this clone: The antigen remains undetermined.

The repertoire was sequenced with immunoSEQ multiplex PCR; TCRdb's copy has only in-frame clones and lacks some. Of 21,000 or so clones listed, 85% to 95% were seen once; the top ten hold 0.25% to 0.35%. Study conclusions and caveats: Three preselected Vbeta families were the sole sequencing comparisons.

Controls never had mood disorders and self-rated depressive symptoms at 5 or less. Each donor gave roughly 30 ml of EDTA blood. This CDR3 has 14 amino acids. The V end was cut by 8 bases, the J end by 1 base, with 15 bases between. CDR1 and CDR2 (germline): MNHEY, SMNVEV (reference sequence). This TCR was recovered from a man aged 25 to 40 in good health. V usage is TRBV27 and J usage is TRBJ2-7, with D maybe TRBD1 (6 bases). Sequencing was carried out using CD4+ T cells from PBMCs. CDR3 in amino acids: CASSRNRASYEQYF. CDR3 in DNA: TGTGCCAGCTCGAGAAACAGGGCGTCCTACGAGCAGTACTTC.